This T cell receptor beta chain appears in the sequencing data of a study of blood T cell repertoires in COVID-19. Study at large: T cells, B-cell-depleted T cells, or PBMCs supplied cDNA or gDNA.

How the authors handled the data: Quantification of nucleated cells was approximated via reference gene primer amplification. Clones were read by immunoSEQ multiplex PCR, and TCRdb kept only the in-frame ones, dropping some. V, J and clone size were drawn from that table, and D and trimming were deduced from the DNA. The repertoire holds 60,000 to 70,000 clones, with 82% as singletons. V was clipped by 8 bases and J by 12 bases, with 22 bases between them. The CDR3 has 13 amino acids. Germline CDR1 and CDR2: MDHEN and SYDVKM. The receptor was derived from a human donor in a cohort sampled during active COVID-19. This chain joins TRBV28 and TRBJ1-1, with D possibly being TRBD1 (6 bases). The sequenced material came from peripheral blood. The CDR3 DNA follows: TGTGCCAGCCTCCCCGCGGCAGGGGTAGAAACTTTCTTT. Residues: CASLPAAGVETFF.